This TCR beta chain was captured in a study of T cells in tumors after PD-1 blockade (dated 2019 in TCRdb). For context, the study as a whole: Patients were excluded if they had prior checkpoint blockade, use of systemic immunosuppressants, or recent radiotherapy or other anti-cancer therapy within 4 weeks. An average of 113,528 TCR templates (range roughly 22,000-290,000) and 35,000 or so unique clonotypes was obtained for peripheral blood samples. Pembrolizumab 200 mg every 3 weeks or cemiplimab 350 mg every 2 weeks was administered to patients. RECIST version 1.1 was used to evaluate clinical response. Some patients also continued taking vismodegib 150 mg daily during anti-PD-1 treatment. To compare clonotypes in blood and tumor, bulk TCR sequencing was done on 10 peripheral blood samples taken from roughly five patients. Paired single-cell RNA and TCR sequencing was performed on site-matched tumors from BCC or SCC patients before and after anti-PD-1 therapy.

The paper as a whole reports these results and caveats: About 41% of tumor TCR clonotypes were found in blood, and some novel exhausted tumor clones appeared in pre-treatment blood, suggesting peripheral recruitment. Where the novel T cell clones came from was not determined, and possible sources could include lymphoid organs or rare unexpanded clones inside the tumor or in the tumor periphery.

CDR1 LNHDA and CDR2 SQIVND were looked up in the germline V gene (reference sequence). V is shortened by 7 bases, J by 0 bases, and the region joining them spans 12 bases. Inclusive of the bounding cysteine and phenylalanine, the CDR3 is 15 residues long. The entry retains the CDR3 DNA only, 45 bases that are in frame from base 1. The immunoSEQ platform was used to carry out deep TCRbeta sequencing. Per the authors' processing: Only productive rearrangements were exported from the immunoSEQ Analyzer for downstream analysis. T cell phenotypes were assigned to bulk TCRbeta clonotypes by matching to single-cell RNA+TCR-seq clones sharing the same TCRbeta sequence. Clone enrichment in tumor was computed as tumor frequency divided by PBMC frequency from bulk TCR sequencing. GLIPH was used to sort TCRs into specificity groups, which are clusters of distinct TCRs that likely recognize common antigens through shared CDR3 motifs. TCRdb took this table from immuneACCESS and kept in-frame rearrangements with V and J called. Such tables lack part of the clones; where checked against another copy, unresolved V genes explain under half of the gap, and the rest is unexplained. V and J calls and clone size come straight from that table; D and trimming were deduced from the DNA. The sample table contains about 59,000 clones; only one count was recorded for around 77% of them. The ten biggest clones cover 13% of the sample.

Turning to this clone: Its antigen has not been determined. Within one base of it there is no much larger clone, and no base qualities were kept.

Reading the label with the study, this specimen's time point is: before anti-PD-1 therapy. For bulk TCRbeta sequencing, genomic DNA was extracted from tumor biopsies or peripheral blood, and input amounts ranged from about 600 ng to 6,500 ng. Every patient was a poor candidate for surgical resection and had histologically proven advanced or metastatic basal or squamous cell carcinoma. The basal cell carcinoma cohort was made up of fewer than 14 patients, and bulk tumor TCR sequencing was performed for 8 or 9 of these patients. This material consisted of PBMCs, taken before anti-PD-1 treatment. The origin of this receptor is a human donor with basal cell carcinoma. The chain is assembled from TRBV19 and TRBJ2-2, with a tentative D gene TRBD2 over 6 matching bases. The DNA reads TGTGCCAGTATGGAGGGGACCCCGAACACCGGGGAGCTGTTTTTT. Translation gives CASMEGTPNTGELFF.